One sample yielded the 18 T cell receptor beta chains listed below, sequenced in a study of T-cell reconstitution after alpha-beta-depleted transplantation in children. Unique molecular identifiers were incorporated during preparation of the TCRbeta library. Using its own MiXCR run on the PCR reads, TCRdb lists one record per CDR3 protein. The data show about a million distinct CDR3 sequences, about 29% seen once. Source: PBMCs, mostly from graft donor cells, taken 360 days after TCRalphabeta/CD19-depleted stem cell transplant. The source of these receptors is a boy younger than two who had a stem cell transplant for SCID, so the T cells may come from the graft donor.

The chain links TRBV5-1 to TRBJ1-6; D is uncertain. This CDR3 contains 13 residues. Germline CDR1 and CDR2: SGHRS and YFSETQ. V was clipped by 0 bases and J by 7 bases, with 5 bases between them. CDR3 residues: CASSLGMNSPLHF. The CDR3 region has the DNA TGCGCCAGCAGCTTGGGAATGAATTCACCCCTCCACTTT.

This clonotype has a handful of counts. The chain recombines TRBV5-1 with TRBJ2-2; 13 positions match TRBD2. The CDR3 covers 19 residues. The trim removed 0 bases at V and 2 bases at J, leaving 7 bases unmatched. Germline V lookup: CDR1 SGHRS, CDR2 YFSETQ. Written as DNA, the CDR3 is TGCGCCAGCAGCTTGGCGGGACTAGCGGGGAGTTTAAACACCGGGGAGCTGTTTTTT. It codes for CASSLAGLAGSLNTGELFF. Full variable domain (outside the CDR3, taken from reference TRBV5-1 and TRBJ2-2): KAGVTQTPRYLIKTRGQQVTLSCSPISGHRSVSWYQQTPGQGLQFLFEYFSETQRNKGNFPGRFSGRQFSNSRSEMNVSTLELGDSALYLCASSLAGLAGSLNTGELFFGEGSRLTVL.

The table lists this clonotype with a few counts. The genes are TRBV29-1 and TRBJ2-7, with D perhaps TRBD1 (5 bases). CDR3 size: 15 residues. CDR1 is SQVTM and CDR2 is ANQGSEA in the germline V gene. The germline V and J ends were trimmed by 1 base and 2 bases, with 15 bases remaining between them. This CDR3 reads CSVEGLGVTAYEQYF. The CDR3 nucleotides read TGCAGCGTTGAAGGTTTAGGCGTGACAGCCTACGAGCAGTACTTC.

The CDR3 DNA sequence: TGCAGCGTTGCTAGGGGCTTGAATGAGCAGTTCTTC. This encodes CSVARGLNEQFF. The genes are TRBV29-1 and TRBJ2-1, with D perhaps matching TRBD1 (5 bases). Looked up from germline, CDR1 is SQVTM and CDR2 is ANQGSEA. The CDR3 contains 12 residues. The V end lost 4 bases, the J end lost 7 bases, and 11 bases lay between the germline ends.

This clonotype turned up a few times. The J gene is TRBJ2-4, the V gene TRBV10-3, with D possibly TRBD2 on 7 matching bases. The CDR3 is 14 amino acids. Germline assignment: CDR1 ENHRY and CDR2 SYGVKD. V was trimmed by 3 bases and J by 8 bases, leaving 14 bases between them. The CDR3 DNA reads as TGTGCCATCAGTGAAGGCGGGGGCCGGGACATTCAGTACTTC. This gives the protein CAISEGGGRDIQYF.

The chain joins TRBV27 to TRBJ1-2, with 11 bases fitting TRBD1. This CDR3 is built from 16 residues. Unmatched junction bases numbered 6, after V lost 6 bases and J lost 0 bases. CDR1 is MNHEY and CDR2 is SMNVEV in the germline V gene (reference sequence). For the CDR3, the DNA is TGTGCCAGCAGGCGGACAGGGGGCAGGGCTAACTATGGCTACACCTTC. It encodes CASRRTGGRANYGYTF.

This clonotype came up once. The chain couples TRBV12-3 or TRBV12-4 to TRBJ2-6; no clear D. This CDR3 contains 12 residues. V dropped 3 bases and J dropped 10 bases, with 7 bases sitting between them. The DNA for the CDR3 is TGTGCCAGCAGTTTCTCCAGGAACGTCCTGACTTTC. Its protein product is CASSFSRNVLTF.

This clonotype was detected ten times or more. V usage is TRBV9 and J usage is TRBJ2-5; no clear D gene. V shed 2 bases and J shed 4 bases, with 12 bases lying between them. CDR1 and CDR2 from the germline V gene are SGDLS and YYNGEE. The CDR3 loop spans 14 amino acids. DNA for the CDR3: TGTGCCAGCAGCGTTTCCTCGAGGCCAGAGACCCAGTACTTC. Translating gives CASSVSSRPETQYF.

In its sample, this clonotype was seen a few times. The chain links TRBV6-1 to TRBJ2-7, with 14 bases aligning to TRBD2. There are 16 residues in the CDR3. J lost 2 bases, V lost 1 base, and 1 base had no gene match. Germline V lookup: CDR1 MNHNS, CDR2 SASEGT. CDR3 nucleotide sequence: TGTGCCAGCAGTGAAGGGACTAGCGGGGGGACCTACGAGCAGTACTTC. Translation gives CASSEGTSGGTYEQYF.

The genes are TRBV5-1 and TRBJ2-5; unclear D gene. Germline V gene lookup returns CDR1 SGHRS and CDR2 YFSETQ. V was cut by 4 bases and J by 3 bases, with 13 bases left in between. This CDR3 has 14 residues. For the CDR3, the DNA is TGCGCCAGCAGCCCGTTGGATGGAAAAGAGACCCAGTACTTC. Translated, it gives CASSPLDGKETQYF. Looking up the rest from reference TRBV5-1 and TRBJ2-5 gives the full variable domain: KAGVTQTPRYLIKTRGQQVTLSCSPISGHRSVSWYQQTPGQGLQFLFEYFSETQRNKGNFPGRFSGRQFSNSRSEMNVSTLELGDSALYLCASSPLDGKETQYFGPGTRLLVL.

This clonotype was counted a few times. The chain combines TRBV7-2 with TRBJ2-2, with D perhaps TRBD1 (5 bases). Trimming cost V 0 bases and J 1 base, with 6 bases left between them. The germline V gene has CDR1 SGHTA and CDR2 FQGNSA. The CDR3 is 15 amino acids. This CDR3 is CASSLARVNTGELFF. The CDR3 DNA reads TGTGCCAGCAGCTTAGCCAGGGTGAACACCGGGGAGCTGTTTTTT.

The genes are TRBV5-1 and TRBJ2-3; a weak D match, TRBD2 (5 bases). The germline V and J ends were trimmed by 7 bases and 4 bases, with 19 bases remaining between them. Germline V lookup: CDR1 SGHRS, CDR2 YFSETQ. The length of the CDR3 is 15 residues. CDR3 nucleotides: TGCGCCAGCCTCCTAGCAACTTTTAAGGCAGATACGCAGTATTTT. Its translation is CASLLATFKADTQYF.

This clonotype occurred a few times. V is TRBV15 and J is TRBJ2-4, with no clear D. CDR3 length equals 14 residues. CDR1 is LNHNV, CDR2 YYDKDF, per germline (reference sequence). Trimming took off 2 bases at V and 9 bases at J, with 14 bases between the two ends. CDR3 amino acids: CATSRTPLAGIQYF. In DNA, the CDR3 is TGTGCCACCAGCAGAACTCCACTGGCCGGCATTCAGTACTTC.

The chain carries TRBV20-1 and TRBJ1-1, with 7 bases that match TRBD1. The CDR3 consists of 15 residues. The germline V gene has CDR1 DFQATT and CDR2 SNEGSKA (reference sequence). V lost 3 bases, J lost 3 bases, and 10 bases stayed unmatched. The CDR3 DNA reads as TGCAGTGCTAGGGGCAGGGGGTTAATCTACACTGAAGCTTTCTTT. It specifies CSARGRGLIYTEAFF.

This clonotype came up a few times. The V call is TRBV29-1, the J call TRBJ1-2; 9 nucleotides agree with TRBD1. V trimming: 4 bases; J trimming: 7 bases; junction bases outside the gene matches: 4. The CDR3 contains 12 residues. Germline lookup yields CDR1 SQVTM and CDR2 ANQGSEA. CDR3 sequence reads: CSVVTGGRGYTF. CDR3 bases: TGCAGCGTTGTAACAGGGGGCCGTGGCTACACCTTC.

The chain employs TRBV5-1 and TRBJ1-2; 8 bases are shared with TRBD1. The J segment lost 4 bases and the V segment lost 4 bases, leaving 6 bases of the junction unmatched. This CDR3 region has 14 residues. Germline lookup yields CDR1 SGHRS and CDR2 YFSETQ. CDR3 nucleotide sequence: TGCGCCAGCAGCAACGGACAGGGCGGCTATGGCTACACCTTC. Its translation: CASSNGQGGYGYTF.

The CDR3 loop is CASSTAYGYTF. CDR3 nucleotide sequence: TGTGCCAGCTCGACAGCCTATGGCTACACCTTC. This chain connects TRBV9 to TRBJ1-2, with a tentative D call TRBD1 (5 bases). Germline values: CDR1 SGDLS, CDR2 YYNGEE. The CDR3 contains 11 residues. V shed 7 bases and J shed 4 bases, with 8 bases lying between them. Variable domain in full (rest from reference TRBV9 and TRBJ1-2): DSGVTQTPKHLITATGQRVTLRCSPRSGDLSVYWYQQSLDQGLQFLIQYYNGEERAKGNILERFSAQQFPDLHSELNLSSLELGDSALYFCASSTAYGYTFGSGTRLTVV.

V gene TRBV29-1 combines with J gene TRBJ1-2; 7 bases are shared with TRBD1. The CDR3 has 12 residues. After removal of 4 bases from V and 6 bases from J, the junction contained 5 bases not matched to a gene. Germline V gene data show CDR1 as SQVTM and CDR2 as ANQGSEA. CDR3 bases: TGCAGCGTTGGAGACAGGGCGAATGGCTACACCTTC. The encoded protein is CSVGDRANGYTF.